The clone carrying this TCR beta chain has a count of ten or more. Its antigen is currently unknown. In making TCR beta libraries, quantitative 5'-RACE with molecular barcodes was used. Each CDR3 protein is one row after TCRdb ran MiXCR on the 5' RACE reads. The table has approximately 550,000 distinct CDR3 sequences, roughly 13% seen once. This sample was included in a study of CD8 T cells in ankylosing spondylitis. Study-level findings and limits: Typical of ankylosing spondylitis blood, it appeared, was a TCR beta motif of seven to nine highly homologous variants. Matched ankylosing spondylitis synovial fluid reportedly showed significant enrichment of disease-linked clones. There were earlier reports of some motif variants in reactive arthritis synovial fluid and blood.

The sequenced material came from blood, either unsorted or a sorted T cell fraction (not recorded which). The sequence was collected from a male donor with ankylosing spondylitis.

The CDR3 coding sequence is TGTGCCAGCAGCCTCCTAGCAGACTTCAATGAGCAGTTCTTC. This sequence encodes CASSLLADFNEQFF. The V call is TRBV12-3 or TRBV12-4, the J call TRBJ2-1; TRBD2 is a possible D gene (5 bases). Trimming removed 6 bases at V and 6 bases at J, with 15 bases between. The CDR3 covers 14 residues.